The following is a TCR beta chain sequence with its context. What it binds is unknown. This record belongs to a study of cytomegalovirus exposure and HLA in healthy donors. The study's findings and limits: Investigators reported approximately 170 TCR beta chains as tied to cytomegalovirus. A later analysis found first-cohort TCR clusters tended to co-occur in the 90 to 150 validation repertoires.

V was pared by 5 bases and J by 6 bases, with 4 bases of the junction left unmatched. The CDR3 is made up of 13 amino acids. CDR1 SGDLS and CDR2 YYNGEE come from the germline V gene. Repertoires were generated with immunoSEQ multiplex PCR, while TCRdb's copy carries only in-frame clones and drops some. The sample carries 65,000 or so clones, about 90% recorded once. Separate from the roughly 700-subject first cohort was the roughly 120-subject validation cohort, to which the donors belonged. The sequence was obtained from a woman younger than 35 in good health and CMV-seronegative. Sequencing was performed on PBMCs. The chain is built from TRBV9 and TRBJ1-3; 8 nucleotides agree with TRBD1. The CDR3: CASSVTGENTIYF. CDR3 nucleotides: TGTGCCAGCAGTGTGACAGGGGAAAACACCATATATTTT.